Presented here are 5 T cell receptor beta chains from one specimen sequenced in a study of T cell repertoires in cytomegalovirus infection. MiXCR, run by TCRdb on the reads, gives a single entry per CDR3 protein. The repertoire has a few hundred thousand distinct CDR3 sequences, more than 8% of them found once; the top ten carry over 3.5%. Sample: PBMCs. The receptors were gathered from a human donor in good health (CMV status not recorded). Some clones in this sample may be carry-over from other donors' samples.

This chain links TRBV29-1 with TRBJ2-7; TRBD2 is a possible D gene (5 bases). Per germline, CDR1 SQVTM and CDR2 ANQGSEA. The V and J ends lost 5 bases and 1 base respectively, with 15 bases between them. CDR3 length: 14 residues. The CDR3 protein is CSVRPTRGSYEQYF. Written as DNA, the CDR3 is TGCAGCGTTCGACCGACCAGAGGGTCCTACGAGCAGTACTTC.

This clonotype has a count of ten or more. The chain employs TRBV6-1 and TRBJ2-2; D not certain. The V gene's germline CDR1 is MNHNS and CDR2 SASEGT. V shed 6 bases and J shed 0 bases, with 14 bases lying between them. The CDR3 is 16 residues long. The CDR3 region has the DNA TGTGCCAGCAGGTCCCCACGGTCACCGAACACCGGGGAGCTGTTTTTT. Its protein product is CASRSPRSPNTGELFF.

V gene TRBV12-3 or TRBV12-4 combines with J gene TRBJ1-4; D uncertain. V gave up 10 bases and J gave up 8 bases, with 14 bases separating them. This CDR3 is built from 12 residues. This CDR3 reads CATSEVREKLFF. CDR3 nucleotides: TGTGCCACCTCGGAGGTGCGGGAAAAACTGTTTTTT.

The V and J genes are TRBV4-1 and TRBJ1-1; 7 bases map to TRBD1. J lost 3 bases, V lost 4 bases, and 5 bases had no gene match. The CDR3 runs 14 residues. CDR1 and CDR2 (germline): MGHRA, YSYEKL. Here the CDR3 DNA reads TGCGCCAGCAGCCTTGACAGGGCGGACACTGAAGCTTTCTTT. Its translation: CASSLDRADTEAFF.

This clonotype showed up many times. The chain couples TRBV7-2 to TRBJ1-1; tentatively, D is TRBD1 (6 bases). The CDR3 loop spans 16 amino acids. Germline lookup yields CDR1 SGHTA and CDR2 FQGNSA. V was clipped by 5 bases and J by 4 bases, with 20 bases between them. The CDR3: CASSARTAGWSTEAFF. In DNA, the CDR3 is TGTGCCAGCAGCGCTAGGACAGCCGGATGGAGCACTGAAGCTTTCTTT.